The sequence of this TCR beta chain was determined in a study of CD39 and CD103 CD8 tumor-infiltrating T cells (dated by TCRdb to the late 2010s). Concerning the study at large: An HPV-positive HNSCC, an HPV-negative HNSCC, an ovarian cancer and a melanoma patient were represented in the repertoire comparisons shown. Repertoires of CD8 TIL subsets defined by CD103 and CD39 were compared with peripheral memory CD8 T cells by TCRbeta CDR3 deep sequencing. What the work shows at the level of the full study, not this receptor alone: Clonotypes from DN TILs largely overlapped with peripheral memory CD8 repertoires, while clonotypes from DP TILs were only rarely found in blood or uninvolved lymph node. DP CD8 TILs appeared more oligoclonal than DN and SP CD8 TILs and blood memory CD8 T cells, with top 30 clonotypes covering roughly 55-90%.

At the time samples were collected, the patients were not on therapy, although their prior treatments varied from chemotherapy, radiotherapy, surgery and immunotherapy to none at all. After thawing, cells were enriched for T lymphocytes using a negative-selection kit, and EpCAM beads were added for tumor-infiltrating lymphocytes. Memory CD8 T cells were sorted as CD8+CD4-CD45RA- cells regardless of CCR7 expression. Before analysis, peripheral blood mononuclear cells were separated on a Ficoll-Paque PLUS gradient and then cryopreserved. Populations were sorted on a FACSAria II to 97% to 99% purity, and the cell pellets were frozen for TCR sequencing without being cultured. For each subset, genomic DNA was extracted from 10,000 to 100,000 sorted cells using the DNeasy Blood and Tissue Kit. The immunoSEQ service sequenced and mapped the TCRbeta V-J or V-D-J regions, with each sample reaching coverage above 8x. Concerning the study's data processing: Analysis was restricted to productive rearrangements exported from the immunoSEQ Analyzer platform, and clonality was assessed using the 500 most abundant clones. Repertoire overlap between populations was quantified with the Morisita-Horn similarity index and the Jaccard index. Morisita-Horn similarity between CD8 T-cell subset TCR repertoires was measured in about 6 cancer patients. TCRdb took over this immuneACCESS table, retaining in-frame rearrangements with V and J assigned. Such tables are incomplete; in checked studies, under half of the missing clones stem from an unresolved V gene, and the remainder is unexplained. V and J calls and clone size are those listed in that table; D and trimming were worked out from the DNA. Within this sample are roughly 15,000 clones, with 80% to 95% of them counted one time only. Roughly 4.2% of the sample goes to the ten largest clones.

CDR1 and CDR2, per the germline V gene (reference sequence), are MNHEY and SMNVEV. Between the V and J ends, shortened by 1 base and 7 bases respectively, the junction contains 10 bases. Including the terminal cysteine and phenylalanine, the CDR3 comprises 14 residues. Only the CDR3 portion is preserved as DNA: 42 bases, with reading frame beginning at the first base. Details on this clone: The specificity of this receptor is unknown. No much larger clone is present one base from it, and per-base qualities are unavailable.

The sequenced sample consisted of CD8+ T cells sorted from blood. The cell subset or site label, as the study defines it: total memory CD8 T cells (CD45RA-CCR7+/-) from blood or uninvolved lymph node. The clonotype was recovered from a human donor with head and neck squamous cell carcinoma. The sequence links TRBV27 to TRBJ2-2; matching of 5 bases hints at TRBD2 as the D gene. Read as DNA, the sequence is TGTGCCAGCAGTTTATTTCTGGGAGTCGGGGAGCTGTTTTTT. This yields the protein CASSLFLGVGELFF.